A selection of T cell receptor beta chains follows, all from one sample in a study of immune evolution from preneoplasia to lung adenocarcinoma. Profiling relied on immunoSEQ multiplex PCR, and the TCRdb table lists in-frame clones only, not all of them. In the table there are over 10,000 clones, around 85% of which are singletons. Input material: FFPE tissue from an adenomatous hyperplasia lung lesion. These receptors all stem from a person between 45 and 75 years old with lung adenocarcinoma. CDR3s include the opening cysteine and the closing phenylalanine or tryptophan. The D gene is left open where the match is weak. Size tells how often a clone was seen (once, few, many) or the class of an expanded clone, and some rows leave it out.

D gene,J gene,clone size,V gene,CDR3 protein,CDR3 DNA
NA,TRBJ2-1,NA,TRBV11-2,CASSLERVVSQEQFF,TGTGCCAGCAGCTTAGAAAGGGTAGTCTCCCAGGAGCAGTTCTTC
NA,TRBJ2-7,NA,TRBV6-5,CASSYTTGARGEQYF,TGTGCCAGCAGCTACACTACAGGGGCCCGGGGGGAGCAGTACTTC
TRBD1,TRBJ1-2,once,TRBV4-1,CASSQDRDRVNYGYTF,TGCGCCAGCAGCCAAGATCGGGACAGGGTTAACTATGGCTACACCTTC
NA,TRBJ2-1,NA,TRBV29-1,CSVGSRGGGEQFF,TGCAGCGTTGGGTCTAGAGGGGGGGGTGAGCAGTTCTTC
NA,TRBJ1-5,NA,TRBV28,CAIHQGAGSNQPQHF,TGTGCCATTCATCAAGGGGCGGGGAGCAATCAGCCCCAGCATTTT
NA,TRBJ2-5,NA,TRBV11-2,CASSLRGRGLAQETQYF,TGTGCCAGCAGCTTACGGGGCCGGGGCTTAGCTCAAGAGACCCAGTACTTC
TRBD1,TRBJ1-2,NA,TRBV11-2,CASRKTGGLGGYTF,TGTGCCAGCAGAAAGACAGGGGGCTTAGGCGGCTACACCTTC
NA,TRBJ2-5,NA,TRBV15,CATSRGERGVQETQYF,TGTGCCACCAGCAGAGGAGAAAGGGGAGTCCAAGAGACCCAGTACTTC
TRBD1,TRBJ1-5,once,TRBV28,CASRSTGYSQPQHF,TGTGCCAGCAGATCGACAGGGTATAGTCAGCCCCAGCATTTT
NA,TRBJ1-1,NA,TRBV19,CASREGMNTEAFF,TGTGCCAGTAGGGAGGGGATGAACACTGAAGCTTTCTTT
NA,TRBJ1-5,NA,TRBV2,CASSETSSNQPQHF,TGTGCCAGCAGTGAAACCAGCAGCAATCAGCCCCAGCATTTT